The T cell receptor (beta chain) described here comes from a study of T cell responses to AZD1222 COVID-19 vaccine. Whole-study findings and limits: In a largely white British group with more females than males, clonal diversity was possibly underestimated. Only after the peak T cell response were repertoires sampled.

Repertoires were generated with immunoSEQ multiplex PCR, while TCRdb's copy carries only in-frame clones and drops some. In the table there are 250,000 or so clones, 90% to 95% of which are singletons. Per germline, CDR1 SNHLY and CDR2 FYNNEI. The V end lost 3 bases, the J end lost 2 bases, and 10 bases lay between the germline ends. This CDR3 is built from 14 residues. Concerning this clone: Its antigen is undetermined.

This TCR derives from an adult in good health. V usage is TRBV2 and J usage is TRBJ1-2; tentative D call: TRBD1 (5 bases). The sample consisted of peripheral blood, taken on day 0 of AZD1222 vaccination. CDR3 residues: CASSDGQGNYGYTF. In DNA form, the CDR3 reads TGTGCCAGCAGTGATGGACAAGGGAACTATGGCTACACCTTC.